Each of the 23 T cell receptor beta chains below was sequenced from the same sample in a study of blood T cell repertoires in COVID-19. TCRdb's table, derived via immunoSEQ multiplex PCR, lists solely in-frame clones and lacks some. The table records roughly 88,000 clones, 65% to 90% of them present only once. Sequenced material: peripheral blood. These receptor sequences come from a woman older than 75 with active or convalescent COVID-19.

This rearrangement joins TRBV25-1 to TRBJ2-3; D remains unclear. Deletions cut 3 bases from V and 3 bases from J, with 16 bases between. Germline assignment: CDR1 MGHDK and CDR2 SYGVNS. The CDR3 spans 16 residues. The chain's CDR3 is CASSEVNRVETDTQYF. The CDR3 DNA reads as TGTGCCAGCAGTGAGGTCAATCGAGTCGAGACAGATACGCAGTATTTT.

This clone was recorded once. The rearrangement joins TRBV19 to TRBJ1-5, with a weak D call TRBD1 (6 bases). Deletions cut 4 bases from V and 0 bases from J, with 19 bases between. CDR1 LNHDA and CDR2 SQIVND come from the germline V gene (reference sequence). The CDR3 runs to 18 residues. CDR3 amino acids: CASSRQGRRGSSNQPQHF. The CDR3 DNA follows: TGTGCCAGTAGTAGGCAGGGGCGAAGGGGTAGTAGCAATCAGCCCCAGCATTTT.

The CDR3: CASSQDGGRGPQHF. In DNA, the CDR3 is TGCGCCAGCAGCCAAGATGGGGGGAGGGGGCCCCAGCATTTT. The chain uses TRBV4-3 and TRBJ1-5, with a tentative D call TRBD1 (5 bases). The CDR3 consists of 14 residues. The germline CDR1 and CDR2 sequences are LGHNA and YSLEER. V shed 0 bases and J shed 9 bases, with 12 bases lying between them.

The CDR3 DNA reads as TGTGCCAGCAGCGTAGGGGGACTAGCGGGAGTATACGTCGATGAGCAGTTCTTC. This codes for CASSVGGLAGVYVDEQFF. The rearrangement uses TRBV9 and TRBJ2-1; 14 bases are a match to TRBD2. Germline V lookup: CDR1 SGDLS, CDR2 YYNGEE. J was trimmed by 8 bases and V by 0 bases; bases with no gene match: 10. The CDR3 is made up of 18 amino acids.

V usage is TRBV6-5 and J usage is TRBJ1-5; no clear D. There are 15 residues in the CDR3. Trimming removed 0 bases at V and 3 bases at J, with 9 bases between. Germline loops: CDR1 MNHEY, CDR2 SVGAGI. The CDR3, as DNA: TGTGCCAGCAGTTACTCGTACGACAACAATCAGCCCCAGCATTTT. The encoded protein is CASSYSYDNNQPQHF.

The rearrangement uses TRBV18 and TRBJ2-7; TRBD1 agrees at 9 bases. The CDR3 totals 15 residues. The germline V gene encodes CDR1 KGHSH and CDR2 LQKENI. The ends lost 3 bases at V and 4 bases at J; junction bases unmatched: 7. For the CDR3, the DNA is TGTGCCAGCTCACCCAACGGACAGGGGACATACGAGCAGTACTTC. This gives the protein CASSPNGQGTYEQYF.

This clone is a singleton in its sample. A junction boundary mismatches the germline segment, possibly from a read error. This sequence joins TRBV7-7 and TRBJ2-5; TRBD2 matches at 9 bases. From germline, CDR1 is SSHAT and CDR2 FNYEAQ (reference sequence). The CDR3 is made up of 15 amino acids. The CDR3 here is CASSSGGGAGETQYF. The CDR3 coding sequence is TGTGCTAGCAGCTCCGGCGGGGGGGCTGGAGAGACCCAGTACTTC.

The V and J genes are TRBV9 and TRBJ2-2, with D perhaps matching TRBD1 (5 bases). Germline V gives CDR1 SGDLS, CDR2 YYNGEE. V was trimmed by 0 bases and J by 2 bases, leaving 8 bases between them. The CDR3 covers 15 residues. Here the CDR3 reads CASSVETANTGELFF. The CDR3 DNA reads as TGTGCCAGCAGCGTAGAGACAGCTAACACCGGGGAGCTGTTTTTT.

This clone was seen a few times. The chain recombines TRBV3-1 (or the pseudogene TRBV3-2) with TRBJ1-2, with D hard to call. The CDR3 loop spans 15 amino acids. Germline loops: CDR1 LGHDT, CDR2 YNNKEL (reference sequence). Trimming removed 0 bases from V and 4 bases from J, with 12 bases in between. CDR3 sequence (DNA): TGTGCCAGCAGCCAAGAATTTTCAGGTACCTATGGCTACACCTTC. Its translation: CASSQEFSGTYGYTF.

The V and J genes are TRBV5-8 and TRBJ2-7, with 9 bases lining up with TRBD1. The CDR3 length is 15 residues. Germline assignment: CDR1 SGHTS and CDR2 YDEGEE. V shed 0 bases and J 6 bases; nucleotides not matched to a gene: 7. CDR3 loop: CASSLGRDRVGEQYF. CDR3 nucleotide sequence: TGTGCCAGCAGCTTGGGGAGGGACAGGGTTGGCGAGCAGTACTTC. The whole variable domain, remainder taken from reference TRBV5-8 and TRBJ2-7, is EAGVTQSPTHLIKTRGQQATLRCSPISGHTSVYWYQQALGLGLQFLLWYDEGEERNRGNFPPRFSGRQFPNYSSELNVNALELEDSALYLCASSLGRDRVGEQYFGPGTRLTVT.

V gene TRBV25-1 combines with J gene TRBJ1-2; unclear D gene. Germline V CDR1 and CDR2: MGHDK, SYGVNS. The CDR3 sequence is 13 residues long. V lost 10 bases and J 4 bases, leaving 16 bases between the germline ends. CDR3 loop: CATQASLSYGYTF. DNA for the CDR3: TGTGCCACCCAAGCGAGCCTCTCCTATGGCTACACCTTC.

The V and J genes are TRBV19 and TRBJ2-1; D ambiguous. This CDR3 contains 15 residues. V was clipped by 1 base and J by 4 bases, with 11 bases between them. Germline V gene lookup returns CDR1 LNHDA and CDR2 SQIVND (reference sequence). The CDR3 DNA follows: TGTGCCAGTAGTATAGGTCCGACTCCGTACAATGAGCAGTTCTTC. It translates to CASSIGPTPYNEQFF.

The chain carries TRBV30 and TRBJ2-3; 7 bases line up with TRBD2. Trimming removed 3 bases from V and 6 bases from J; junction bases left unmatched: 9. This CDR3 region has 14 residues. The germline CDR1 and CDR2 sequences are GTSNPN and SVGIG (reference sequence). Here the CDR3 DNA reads TGTGCCTGGAGACTCGCGGGAGATAGGGATACGCAGTATTTT. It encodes CAWRLAGDRDTQYF.

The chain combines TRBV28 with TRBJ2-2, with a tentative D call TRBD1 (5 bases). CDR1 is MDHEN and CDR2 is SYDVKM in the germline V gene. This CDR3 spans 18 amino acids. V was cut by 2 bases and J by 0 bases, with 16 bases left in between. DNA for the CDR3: TGTGCCAGCAGTTTAGGGGCGTGGGCGGTCGCGAACACCGGGGAGCTGTTTTTT. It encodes CASSLGAWAVANTGELFF.

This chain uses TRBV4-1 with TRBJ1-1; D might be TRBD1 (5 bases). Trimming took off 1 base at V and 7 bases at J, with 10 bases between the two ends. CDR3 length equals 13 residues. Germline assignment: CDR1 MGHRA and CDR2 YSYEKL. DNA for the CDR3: TGCGCCAGCAGCCAAGGGGGAGGGGTTGAAGCTTTCTTT. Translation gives CASSQGGGVEAFF.

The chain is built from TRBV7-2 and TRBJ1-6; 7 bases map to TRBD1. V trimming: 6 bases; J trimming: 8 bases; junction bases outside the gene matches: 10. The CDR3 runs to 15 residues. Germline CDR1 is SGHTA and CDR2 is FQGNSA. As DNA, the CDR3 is TGTGCCAGCAGTCTCAACGGGGACAGCTATTCACCCCTCCACTTT. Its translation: CASSLNGDSYSPLHF.

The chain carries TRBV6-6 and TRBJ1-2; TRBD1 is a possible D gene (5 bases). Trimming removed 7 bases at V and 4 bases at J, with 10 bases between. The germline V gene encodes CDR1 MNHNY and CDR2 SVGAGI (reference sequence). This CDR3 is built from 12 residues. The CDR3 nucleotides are TGTGCCAGCAATACAGGTCCCTATGGCTACACCTTC. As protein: CASNTGPYGYTF.

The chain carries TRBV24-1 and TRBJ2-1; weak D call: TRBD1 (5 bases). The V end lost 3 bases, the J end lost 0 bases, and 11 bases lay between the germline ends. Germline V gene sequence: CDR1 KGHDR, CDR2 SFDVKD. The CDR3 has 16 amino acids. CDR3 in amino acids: CATSDGGAGSYNEQFF. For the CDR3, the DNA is TGTGCCACCAGTGATGGTGGGGCAGGCTCCTACAATGAGCAGTTCTTC.

The CDR3 region is CASSFGVTNYGYTF. CDR3 nucleotide sequence: TGCGCCAGCAGCTTCGGGGTGACTAACTATGGCTACACCTTC. The rearrangement links TRBV5-1 to TRBJ1-2, with no clear D. The V end was cut by 2 bases, the J end by 0 bases, with 8 bases between. CDR1 SGHRS and CDR2 YFSETQ come from the germline V gene. CDR3 length: 14 amino acids.

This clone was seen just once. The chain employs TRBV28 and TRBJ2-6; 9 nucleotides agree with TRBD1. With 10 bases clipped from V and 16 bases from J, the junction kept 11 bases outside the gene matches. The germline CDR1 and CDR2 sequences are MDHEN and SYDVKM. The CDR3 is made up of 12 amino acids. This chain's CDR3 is CATLRTGAFLTF. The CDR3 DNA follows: TGTGCCACCCTGAGGACAGGGGCCTTTCTGACTTTC. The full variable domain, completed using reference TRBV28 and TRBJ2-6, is DVKVTQSSRYLVKRTGEKVFLECVQDMDHENMFWYRQDPGLGLRLIYFSYDVKMKEKGDIPEGYSVSREKKERFSLILESASTNQTSMYLCATLRTGAFLTFGAGSRLTVL.

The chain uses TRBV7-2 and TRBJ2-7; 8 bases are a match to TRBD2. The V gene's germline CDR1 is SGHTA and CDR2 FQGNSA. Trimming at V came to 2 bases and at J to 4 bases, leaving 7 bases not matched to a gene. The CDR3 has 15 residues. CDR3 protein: CASSLSGSSAYEQYF. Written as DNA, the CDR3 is TGTGCCAGCAGCTTAAGCGGGAGCTCCGCATACGAGCAGTACTTC.

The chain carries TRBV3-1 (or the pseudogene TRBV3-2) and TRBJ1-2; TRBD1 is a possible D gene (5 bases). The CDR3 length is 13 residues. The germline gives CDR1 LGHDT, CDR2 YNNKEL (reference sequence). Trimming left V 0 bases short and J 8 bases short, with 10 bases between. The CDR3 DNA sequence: TGTGCCAGCAGCCAAGACAGGGTCAGCGGCTACACCTTC. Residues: CASSQDRVSGYTF.

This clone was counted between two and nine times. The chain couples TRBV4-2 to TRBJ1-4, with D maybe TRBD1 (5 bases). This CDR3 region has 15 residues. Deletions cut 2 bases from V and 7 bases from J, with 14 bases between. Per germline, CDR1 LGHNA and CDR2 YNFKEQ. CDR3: CASSQTGEGREKLFF. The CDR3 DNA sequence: TGTGCCAGCAGCCAAACAGGTGAAGGGCGTGAAAAACTGTTTTTT.